This T cell receptor beta chain derives from a study of blood T cell repertoires in COVID-19. Here immunoSEQ multiplex PCR was the method, and the copy in TCRdb shows in-frame clones only, minus some. This table holds more than 400,000 clones, about 90% found once. V gave up 4 bases and J gave up 8 bases; unmatched junction bases: 8. Germline values: CDR1 SGHNT, CDR2 YYREEE (reference sequence). The CDR3 runs to 13 residues. Sequencing was done on a sample of PBMCs or T cells enriched from blood (not recorded which). The clonotype comes from a man aged 18 to 30 who had recovered from COVID-19. The V call is TRBV5-4, the J call TRBJ1-2; 7 nucleotides agree with TRBD1. The CDR3 reads CASSDRQGWGYTF. The DNA of the CDR3 is TGTGCCAGCAGCGACCGACAGGGATGGGGCTACACCTTC.